This TCR beta chain is drawn from a study of human T cells and chemical hapten exposure. General study findings and limits: TCRs above 1 in 1000 frequency stayed constant with DPC sensitization. There were significantly more large CDR3 similarity clusters among expanded TCRs than among controls.

About this clonotype itself: The antigen is undetermined.

CDR1 and CDR2 (germline): MDHEN, SYDVKM. The CDR3 consists of 12 residues. Trimming cost V 4 bases and J 6 bases; bases outside gene matches: 0. Noted time point: pre-sensitization, week 0. Treatment meaning: therapeutic diphenylcyclopropenone sensitization with weekly scalp DPC. Non-pregnant alopecia patients aged 18 to 70, suitable for DPC therapy. As the library was built, unique molecular identifiers were attached to individual cDNA molecules. From the RACE reads, TCRdb called clonotypes with MiXCR, one entry per CDR3 protein. Of a few hundred thousand distinct CDR3 sequences listed, approximately 7.5% are singletons.

The receptor's source is a man aged 18 to 29 with alopecia areata. Some clones in this sample may be carry-over from other donors' samples. The material sequenced was whole blood, taken in connection with sensitization to the hapten diphenylcyclopropenone (DPC). The chain couples TRBV28 to TRBJ2-7; 10 positions match TRBD1. CDR3 residues: CASSWTGGEQYF. DNA of the CDR3: TGTGCCAGCAGTTGGACAGGGGGCGAGCAGTACTTC.